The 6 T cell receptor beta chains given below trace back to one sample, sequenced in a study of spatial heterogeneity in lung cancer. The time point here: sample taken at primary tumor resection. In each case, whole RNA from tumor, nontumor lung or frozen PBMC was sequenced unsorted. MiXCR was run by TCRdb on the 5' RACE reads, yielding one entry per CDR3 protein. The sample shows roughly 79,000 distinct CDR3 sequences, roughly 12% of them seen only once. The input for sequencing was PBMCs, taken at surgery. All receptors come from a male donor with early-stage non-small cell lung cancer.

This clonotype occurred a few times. CDR3: CASSLGASTDTQYF. The CDR3 DNA sequence: TGTGCCAGCAGCCTTGGGGCCTCCACAGATACGCAGTATTTT. V and J are TRBV5-6 and TRBJ2-3, with a possible D match to TRBD1 (5 bases). Germline CDR1 reads SGHDT; CDR2 reads YYEEEE. The V gene lost 4 bases and the J gene lost 2 bases, with 11 bases spanning the gap. The CDR3 runs to 14 residues.

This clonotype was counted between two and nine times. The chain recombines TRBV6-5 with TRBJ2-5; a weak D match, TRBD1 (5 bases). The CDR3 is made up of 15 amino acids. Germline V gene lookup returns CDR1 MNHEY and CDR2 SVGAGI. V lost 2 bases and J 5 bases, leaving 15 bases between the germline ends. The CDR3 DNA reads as TGTGCCAGCAGTTACGATGGGGCTTTAACGGAGACCCAGTACTTC. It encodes CASSYDGALTETQYF.

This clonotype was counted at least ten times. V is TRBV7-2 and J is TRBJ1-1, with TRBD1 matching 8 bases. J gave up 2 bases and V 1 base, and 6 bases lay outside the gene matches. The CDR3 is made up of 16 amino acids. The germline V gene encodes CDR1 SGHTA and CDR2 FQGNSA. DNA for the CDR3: TGTGCCAGCAGCTTAGTGGGGACAGGCCCCAACACTGAAGCTTTCTTT. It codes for CASSLVGTGPNTEAFF.

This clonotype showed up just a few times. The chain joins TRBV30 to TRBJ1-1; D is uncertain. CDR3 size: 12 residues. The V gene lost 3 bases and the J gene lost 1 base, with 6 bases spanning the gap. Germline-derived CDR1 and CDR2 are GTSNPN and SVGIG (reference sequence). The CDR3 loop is CAWRHANTEAFF. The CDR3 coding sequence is TGTGCCTGGAGGCACGCGAACACTGAAGCTTTCTTT.

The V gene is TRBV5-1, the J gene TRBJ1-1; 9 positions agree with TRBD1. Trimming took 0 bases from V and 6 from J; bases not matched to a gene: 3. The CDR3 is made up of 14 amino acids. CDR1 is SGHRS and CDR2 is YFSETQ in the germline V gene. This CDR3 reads CASSLATGGSEAFF. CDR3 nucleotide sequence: TGCGCCAGCAGCTTGGCTACAGGGGGCTCTGAAGCTTTCTTT.

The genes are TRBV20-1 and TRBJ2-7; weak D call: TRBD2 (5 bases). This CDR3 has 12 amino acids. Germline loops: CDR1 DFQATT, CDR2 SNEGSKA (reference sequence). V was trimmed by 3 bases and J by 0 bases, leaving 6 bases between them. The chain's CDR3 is CSASSDSYEQYF. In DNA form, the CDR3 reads TGCAGTGCTAGTAGCGACTCCTACGAGCAGTACTTC.